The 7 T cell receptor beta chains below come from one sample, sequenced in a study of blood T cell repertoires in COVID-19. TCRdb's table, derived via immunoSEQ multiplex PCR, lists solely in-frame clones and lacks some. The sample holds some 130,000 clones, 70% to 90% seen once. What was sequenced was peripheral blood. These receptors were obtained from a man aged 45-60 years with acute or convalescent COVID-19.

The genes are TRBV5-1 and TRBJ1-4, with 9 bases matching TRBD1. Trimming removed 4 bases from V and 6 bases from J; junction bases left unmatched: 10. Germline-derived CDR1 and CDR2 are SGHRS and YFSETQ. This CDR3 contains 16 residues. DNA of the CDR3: TGCGCCAGCAGCAATCTACCGGGACAGGGCGATGAAAAACTGTTTTTT. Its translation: CASSNLPGQGDEKLFF.

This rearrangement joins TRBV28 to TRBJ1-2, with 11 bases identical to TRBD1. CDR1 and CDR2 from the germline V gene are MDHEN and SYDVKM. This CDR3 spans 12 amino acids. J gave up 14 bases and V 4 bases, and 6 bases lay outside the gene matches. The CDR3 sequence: CASSWGQGVSTF. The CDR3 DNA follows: TGTGCCAGCAGTTGGGGACAGGGGGTTTCGACCTTC.

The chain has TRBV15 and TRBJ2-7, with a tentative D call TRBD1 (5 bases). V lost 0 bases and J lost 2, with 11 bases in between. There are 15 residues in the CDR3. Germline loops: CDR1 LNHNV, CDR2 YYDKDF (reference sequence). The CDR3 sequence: CATSRDLQGTYEQYF. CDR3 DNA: TGTGCCACCAGCAGAGATTTGCAGGGAACCTACGAGCAGTACTTC.

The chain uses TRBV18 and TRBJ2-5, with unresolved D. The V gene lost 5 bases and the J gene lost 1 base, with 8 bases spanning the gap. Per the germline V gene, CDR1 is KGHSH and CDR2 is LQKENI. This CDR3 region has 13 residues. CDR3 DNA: TGTGCCAGCTCAGGCGGCAGCCAAGAGACCCAGTACTTC. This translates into CASSGGSQETQYF.

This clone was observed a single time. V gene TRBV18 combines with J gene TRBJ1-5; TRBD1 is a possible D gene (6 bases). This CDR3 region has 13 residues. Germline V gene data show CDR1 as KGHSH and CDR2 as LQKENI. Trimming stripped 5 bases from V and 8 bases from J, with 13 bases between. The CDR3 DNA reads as TGTGCCAGCTCAACAGGGAGTGGGGAGCCCCAGCATTTT. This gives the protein CASSTGSGEPQHF.

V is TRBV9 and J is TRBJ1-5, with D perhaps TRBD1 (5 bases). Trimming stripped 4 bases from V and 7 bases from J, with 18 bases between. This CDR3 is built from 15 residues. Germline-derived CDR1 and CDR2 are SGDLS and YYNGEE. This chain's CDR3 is CASSSGSGGDQPQHF. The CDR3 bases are TGTGCCAGCAGCTCAGGCTCTGGGGGGGACCAGCCCCAGCATTTT.

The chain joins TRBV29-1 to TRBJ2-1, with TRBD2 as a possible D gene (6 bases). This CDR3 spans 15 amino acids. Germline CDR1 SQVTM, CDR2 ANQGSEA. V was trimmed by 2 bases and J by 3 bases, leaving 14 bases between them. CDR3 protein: CSVESGSSFYNEQFF. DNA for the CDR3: TGCAGCGTTGAAAGCGGGTCCTCCTTCTACAATGAGCAGTTCTTC.